Listed here is a single T cell receptor beta chain. The antigen remains unidentified. Assay: immunoSEQ multiplex PCR; the TCRdb copy retains only in-frame clones and omits some. The table has approximately 100,000 clones, approximately 91% seen once; the top ten hold 3.5% to 5%. The data stem from a study of identifying expanded T cells in peripheral blood. Collection occurred without any documented infections or immune events in donors. General observations from the study: Variance in clone template counts between approximately two-week samples significantly increased with total template count across all healthy donors.

The TCR originated in a person aged 18 to 69 in good health. Sequenced sample: blood.

The CDR3 coding sequence is TGTGCCAGCAGTGACTCAGGGCAAAAGAACACTGAAGCTTTCTTT. This gives the protein CASSDSGQKNTEAFF. This chain joins TRBV6-1 and TRBJ1-1, with D perhaps matching TRBD1 (5 bases). CDR1 and CDR2 from the germline V gene are MNHNS and SASEGT. Deletions cut 3 bases from V and 1 base from J, with 12 bases between. The CDR3 is made up of 15 amino acids.